This T cell receptor (beta chain) was recovered during a study of CD8+ T cells in alopecia areata. Treatment reported: oral pan-JAK inhibitor, 5-10 mg twice daily. Regarding the study as a whole: Clonality in the scalp and expanded CD8+ clones ranked among the top 100 were significantly decreased by tofacitinib.

The sequencing template was cDNA reverse transcribed from extracted RNA. Generated by immunoSEQ multiplex PCR, the TCRdb table keeps only in-frame clones and is missing some. This table has fewer than 250,000 clones, around two fifths appearing once. As to this clone: The target antigen is unknown.

The TCR sequence derives from a human donor with alopecia areata. Sequencing was performed on CD4+ T cells sorted from blood, taken at roughly week 30, from a patient treated with tofacitinib.

CDR3 loop: CASSVGSPLHF. CDR3 bases: TGTGCCAGCAGTGTGGGTTCACCCCTCCACTTT. V is TRBV2 and J is TRBJ1-6; D call uncertain. The CDR3 runs 11 residues. V was pared by 4 bases and J by 9 bases, with 4 bases between. Germline-derived CDR1 and CDR2 are SNHLY and FYNNEI.